These T cell receptor beta chains were read from a single sample in a study of cytomegalovirus exposure and HLA in healthy donors. Sequencing was performed with immunoSEQ multiplex PCR; in TCRdb, only in-frame clones are kept and a portion is missing. This table holds some 200,000 clones, about 79% found once. Sequenced sample: PBMCs. These receptors were obtained from a woman younger than 45 in good health and CMV-seropositive. Each CDR3 is given with its conserved first and last residue. The D gene is left open where the match is weak. Clone size is shown for a subset of rows, as once, few, many or a class of expanded clone.

v_gene	d_gene	j_gene	abundance	CDR3aa	CDR3nt
TRBV5-4	TRBD2	TRBJ2-5	NA	CASSLGLGEETQYF	TGTGCCAGCAGCCTCGGACTAGGAGAAGAGACCCAGTACTTC
TRBV5-4	TRBD2	TRBJ2-5	NA	CASSLRAGGPKETQYF	TGTGCCAGCAGCTTGCGAGCGGGAGGGCCGAAAGAGACCCAGTACTTC
TRBV28	NA	TRBJ1-2	NA	CASSLGLGEHGYTF	TGTGCCAGCAGTTTAGGGCTAGGGGAACATGGCTACACCTTC
TRBV2	TRBD1	TRBJ1-2	NA	CASSGGQGFYGYTF	TGTGCCAGCAGCGGGGGACAGGGGTTTTATGGCTACACCTTC
TRBV2	TRBD1	TRBJ1-5	NA	CASSRQGSNQPQHF	TGTGCCAGCAGCAGACAGGGCAGCAATCAGCCCCAGCATTTT
TRBV5-4	NA	TRBJ2-7	NA	CASSYPGSYEQYF	TGTGCCAGCAGTTACCCGGGCTCCTACGAGCAGTACTTC
TRBV27	TRBD1	TRBJ1-1	few	CASSSLLKTGVVVGAFF	TGTGCCAGCAGTTCCCTCCTCAAGACAGGGGTCGTCGTTGGGGCTTTCTTT
TRBV7-8	TRBD2	TRBJ2-7	NA	CASSLSSGSEQYF	TGTGCCAGCAGCTTATCTAGCGGGAGCGAGCAGTACTTC
TRBV10-2	NA	TRBJ2-7	NA	CASQGPGYEQYF	TGCGCCAGCCAGGGCCCCGGGTACGAGCAGTACTTC
TRBV27	NA	TRBJ1-1	NA	CASSLRGANRAFF	TGTGCCAGCAGTTTAAGGGGCGCCAACAGGGCTTTCTTT
TRBV28	NA	TRBJ1-5	NA	CASKFWRQPQHF	TGTGCCAGCAAATTTTGGAGACAGCCCCAGCATTTT
TRBV14	TRBD2	TRBJ2-3	NA	CASSPVGGSSDTQYF	TGTGCCAGCAGCCCGGTCGGCGGGAGTTCAGATACGCAGTATTTT
TRBV5-1	TRBD1	TRBJ1-1	NA	CASSATGTENTEAFF	TGCGCCAGCAGCGCCACCGGGACAGAGAACACTGAAGCTTTCTTT
TRBV6-1	NA	TRBJ2-3	NA	CASRPPAVDTQYF	TGTGCCAGCAGGCCACCGGCGGTAGATACGCAGTATTTT
TRBV5-1	NA	TRBJ2-5	NA	CASSLRTKQETQYF	TGCGCCAGCAGCTTAAGGACTAAACAAGAGACCCAGTACTTC
TRBV5-6	NA	TRBJ2-3	NA	CASSLGLYATRLYTDTQYF	TGTGCCAGCAGCTTGGGGCTATACGCTACCCGACTTTACACAGATACGCAGTATTTT
TRBV6-1	NA	TRBJ2-7	NA	CASSEFTLAYEQYF	TGTGCCAGCAGTGAATTCACACTAGCCTACGAGCAGTACTTC
TRBV6-5	NA	TRBJ1-5	NA	CAREWRQVVQPQHF	TGTGCCCGCGAATGGCGACAGGTGGTTCAGCCCCAGCATTTT
TRBV2	TRBD1	TRBJ1-5	NA	CASHRGGTYQPQHF	TGTGCCAGCCACAGGGGAGGCACGTATCAGCCCCAGCATTTT
TRBV27	TRBD2	TRBJ2-1	NA	CASSLLGRGTGREQFF	TGTGCCAGCAGTTTGCTAGGGAGGGGTACCGGGCGGGAGCAGTTCTTC
TRBV5-1	TRBD2	TRBJ2-1	NA	CASSSTSGLSHEQFF	TGCGCCAGCAGCTCGACTAGCGGACTGTCCCATGAGCAGTTCTTC
TRBV6-5	TRBD2	TRBJ2-1	NA	CASTAGTTYNEQFF	TGTGCCAGCACAGCCGGGACTACGTATAATGAGCAGTTCTTC
TRBV6-1	TRBD2	TRBJ2-7	once	CASSVSSGSIHEQYF	TGTGCCAGCAGTGTTTCTAGCGGAAGCATCCACGAGCAGTACTTC
TRBV13	TRBD1	TRBJ2-7	NA	CASSSRGQGSYEQYF	TGTGCCAGCAGCTCTCGGGGACAGGGATCCTACGAGCAGTACTTC
TRBV14	NA	TRBJ2-5	NA	CASSQDFGETQYF	TGTGCCAGCAGCCAAGATTTCGGGGAGACCCAGTACTTC
TRBV4-2	NA	TRBJ1-2	NA	CASSPPGGTLYGYTF	TGTGCCAGCAGCCCCCCGGGAGGAACCCTCTATGGCTACACCTTC
TRBV29-1	TRBD1	TRBJ2-3	once	CSGGGQATDTQYF	TGCAGCGGAGGGGGCCAGGCCACAGATACGCAGTATTTT
TRBV20-1	TRBD1	TRBJ2-1	NA	CSAGQGVQFF	TGCAGTGCTGGACAGGGGGTTCAGTTCTTC
TRBV25-1	TRBD2	TRBJ2-7	NA	CASRASGLYEQYF	TGTGCCAGCAGGGCTAGCGGCCTTTACGAGCAGTACTTC
TRBV6-5	NA	TRBJ1-2	few	CASRYGQHYGYTF	TGTGCCAGCAGATACGGACAGCACTATGGCTACACCTTC
TRBV27	NA	TRBJ1-2	NA	CASSLRQPNYGYTF	TGTGCCAGCAGTCTACGACAGCCGAACTATGGCTACACCTTC
TRBV29-1	TRBD2	TRBJ2-1	NA	CSVENPGLASYNEQFF	TGCAGCGTTGAAAACCCCGGACTAGCGAGTTACAATGAGCAGTTCTTC
TRBV10-1	TRBD2	TRBJ2-1	NA	CASGASGYNEQFF	TGCGCCAGCGGGGCTAGCGGTTACAATGAGCAGTTCTTC
TRBV18	NA	TRBJ2-1	NA	CASSPSGIYNEQFF	TGTGCCAGCTCACCCTCCGGGATTTACAATGAGCAGTTCTTC
TRBV6-5	TRBD1	TRBJ2-3	NA	CASSYRGAGGKDTQYF	TGTGCCAGCAGTTACCGCGGGGCAGGGGGCAAAGATACGCAGTATTTT
TRBV28	TRBD1	TRBJ2-5	NA	CATRLQGEETQYF	TGTGCCACCCGCCTCCAGGGGGAGGAGACCCAGTACTTC
TRBV19	NA	TRBJ1-1	few	CATSGLVNTEAFF	TGTGCCACCTCGGGGTTGGTGAACACTGAAGCTTTCTTT
TRBV7-2	NA	TRBJ2-3	NA	CASSTSGMYTQYF	TGTGCCAGCAGCACCTCCGGGATGTATACGCAGTATTTT
TRBV7-9	TRBD1	TRBJ1-1	once	CASSSTGIAEAFF	TGTGCCAGCAGCTCGACAGGGATCGCCGAAGCTTTCTTT